In its sample, the clone carrying this TCR beta chain was seen a few times. The data were obtained in a study of T cells in Graves' hyperthyroidism and ophthalmopathy. RNA transcripts provided the source from which TCR beta CDR3 regions were amplified. The TCR CDR3 first-round RT-PCR relied on the HTBI primer set. TCRdb re-analysed the multiplex PCR reads in MiXCR, keeping a single row per CDR3 protein. The sample carries about 420,000 distinct CDR3 sequences, 15% to 17% recorded once. The V and J ends lost 8 bases and 4 bases respectively, with 11 bases between them. Germline CDR1 and CDR2: SEHNR and FQNEAQ (reference sequence). The CDR3 sequence is 13 residues long.

Material: blood. The rearrangement links TRBV7-9 to TRBJ2-2; no definite D call. This sequence originates from a woman between 18 and 29 years old with Graves' hyperthyroidism. CDR3 residues: CASRRTITGELFF. CDR3 DNA: TGTGCCAGCCGTCGTACGATCACCGGGGAGCTGTTTTTT.